This TCR beta chain originates from a study of blood T cell repertoires in COVID-19. Study-level background: Italy, Spain and the United States were the sources of the convalescent and acute COVID-19 samples. T cells, B-cell-depleted T cells, or PBMCs provided the cDNA or gDNA that served as material.

V was pared by 4 bases and J by 4 bases, with 12 bases between. The CDR3 runs to 14 residues. Per germline, CDR1 SGHNT and CDR2 YYREEE (reference sequence). Sequenced by immunoSEQ multiplex PCR; TCRdb stores in-frame clones only, minus some. The sample lists about 130,000 clones, approximately 86% occurring once. The sequenced sample was peripheral blood. The origin of this receptor is a woman between 45 and 65 years old who had recovered from COVID-19. The chain is built from TRBV5-4 and TRBJ2-1; D is perhaps TRBD2 (5 bases). CDR3 coding DNA: TGTGCCAGCAGCCAGAACGGGGTATACAATGAGCAGTTCTTC. This sequence encodes CASSQNGVYNEQFF. The whole variable domain, remainder taken from reference TRBV5-4 and TRBJ2-1, is ETGVTQSPTHLIKTRGQQVTLRCSSQSGHNTVSWYQQALGQGPQFIFQYYREEENGRGNFPPRFSGLQFPNYSSELNVNALELDDSALYLCASSQNGVYNEQFFGPGTRLTVL.